These 13 T cell receptor beta chains came from one sample sequenced in a study of tumor and adjacent non-tumor tissue in lung cancer. TCRbeta libraries were built with three rounds of nested PCR, modified from ARM-PCR. MiXCR was run by TCRdb on the multiplex PCR reads, yielding one entry per CDR3 protein. The sample holds over 110,000 distinct CDR3 sequences, around 66% seen once. This sample's RNA came from whole unsorted tissue. The sample taken for sequencing was lung tumor tissue. These receptors were obtained from a man aged 55 to 70 with small cell lung cancer.

The gene calls are TRBV6-2 or TRBV6-3 and TRBJ1-5; D uncertain. CDR3 length equals 14 residues. Trimming cost V 7 bases and J 3 bases, with 13 bases left between them. The V gene's germline CDR1 is MNHEY and CDR2 SVGEGT. Here the CDR3 DNA reads TGTGCCAGCAATTTTGGGAACTCCAATCAGCCCCAGCATTTT. This codes for CASNFGNSNQPQHF.

This clonotype has only one observation. A read error may produce the germline difference seen at one junction end. The chain is built from TRBV11-3 and TRBJ2-1; no definite D call. CDR1 and CDR2 (germline): SGHNT, YENEEA. The CDR3 runs to 14 residues. The CDR3 region has the DNA TGTGCCAGCAACTTAGGTGCGGCTTACAATGAGCAATTCTTC. This encodes CASNLGAAYNEQFF.

As concerns this clonotype: A read error is possible here, since a much larger clone lies one base away. The V and J genes are TRBV6-2 or TRBV6-3 and TRBJ2-1; possibly TRBD1 or TRBD2 for D (6 bases each). Trimming pared 5 bases from V and 7 bases from J, leaving 18 bases between. CDR3 length equals 15 residues. CDR1 is MNHEY, CDR2 SVGEGT, per germline. CDR3 sequence: CASSDGGGTVNEQFF. The CDR3 coding sequence is TGTGCCAGCAGTGACGGGGGCGGGACCGTGAATGAGCAGTTCTTC.

In regard to this clonotype: The CDR3 ends on some other residue instead of the conserved phenylalanine or tryptophan, so this is likely a read error. The chain employs TRBV20-1 and TRBJ2-5; tentative D call: TRBD2 (5 bases). The length of the CDR3 is 14 residues. Trimming took 2 bases from V and 5 from J, leaving 15 bases between them. Germline lookup yields CDR1 DFQATT and CDR2 SNEGSKA (reference sequence). CDR3 DNA sequence: TGCAGTGCTAGAACGGGAAGGGCCGTGGAGACCCAGTACTAC. Translation gives CSARTGRAVETQYY.

A word on this clonotype: A much larger clonotype is one base distant, so this may be a read error. This chain links TRBV20-1 with TRBJ1-2; 9 positions match TRBD1. From germline, CDR1 is DFQATT and CDR2 SNEGSKA (reference sequence). The CDR3 spans 14 residues. The CDR3, as DNA: TGCAGTGCAAGAGGGACAGGGTTATACTATGGCTACACCTTC. Encoded protein: CSARGTGLYYGYTF.

This clonotype was seen just once. The junction departs from germline at one end; a sequencing error may be responsible. J is TRBJ1-6 and V is TRBV20-1, with 9 bases lining up with TRBD1. CDR1 and CDR2 (germline): DFQATT, SNEGSKA (reference sequence). The CDR3 runs to 13 residues. This CDR3 reads CSTRGTGQSLLHF. Here the CDR3 DNA reads TGCAGTACTAGAGGGACAGGGCAATCACTCCTCCACTTT.

This clonotype was seen repeatedly, ten times or more. This rearrangement joins TRBV20-1 to TRBJ1-5; a weak D match, TRBD1 (6 bases). Germline-derived CDR1 and CDR2 are DFQATT and SNEGSKA (reference sequence). CDR3 length: 15 amino acids. V gave up 5 bases and J gave up 4 bases, with 18 bases separating them. Here the CDR3 reads CSAQEGRRGNQPQHF. Here the CDR3 DNA reads TGCAGTGCTCAAGAGGGGCGCAGGGGAAATCAGCCCCAGCATTTT.

The chain links TRBV12-3 or TRBV12-4 to TRBJ2-7; a possible D gene is TRBD2 (5 bases). Deletions cut 5 bases from V and 0 bases from J, with 29 bases between. This CDR3 comprises 20 residues. The CDR3 DNA follows: TGTGCCAGCAGTCTAACTTCAGCCATCTCTAGCTCCAGGAGCTCCTACGAGCAGTACGTC. Translated, it gives CASSLTSAISSSRSSYEQYV.

As to this clonotype: Given a much more abundant clone one base away, this may be a read error. The chain employs TRBV20-1 and TRBJ1-1; weak D call: TRBD1 (6 bases). Germline CDR1 reads DFQATT; CDR2 reads SNEGSKA (reference sequence). The CDR3 extends over 12 amino acids. Trimming shortened V by 6 bases and J by 3 bases, and 11 bases separated the two germline ends. CDR3 protein: CSATGQYTEAFF. Here the CDR3 DNA reads TGCAGTGCCACGGGACAATACACTGAAGCTTTCTTT.

V and J are TRBV4-1 and TRBJ1-5; D is possibly TRBD1 (6 bases). V was pared by 2 bases and J by 10 bases, with 24 bases between. This CDR3 contains 17 residues. The germline V gene encodes CDR1 MGHRA and CDR2 YSYEKL. In DNA form, the CDR3 reads TGCGCCAGCAGCCAAATGTCGCCGGGACACCCTTCATTTCCCCAGCATTTT. Its protein product is CASSQMSPGHPSFPQHF.

The chain joins TRBV15 to TRBJ1-2; a weak D match, TRBD1 (5 bases). From germline, CDR1 is LNHNV and CDR2 YYDKDF (reference sequence). The CDR3 spans 18 residues. V lost 0 bases and J 5 bases, leaving 22 bases between the germline ends. The CDR3 sequence is CATSRDPPDSASGYGYTF. DNA for the CDR3: TGTGCCACCAGCAGAGATCCCCCCGACAGCGCCTCTGGGTATGGCTACACCTTC.

For this clonotype: A read error may be the cause here, since a much bigger clone is one base away. The chain has TRBV6-1 and TRBJ2-1; 9 bases map to TRBD1. Germline V gene data show CDR1 as MNHNS and CDR2 as SASEGT. There are 15 residues in the CDR3. The CDR3 loop reads CASIETGGPYNEQFF. CDR3 nucleotide sequence: TGTGCCAGCATTGAAACAGGGGGCCCCTACAATGAGCAGTTCTTC.

As for this clonotype: One junction end disagrees with the germline gene, perhaps due to a read error. CDR3 sequence: CNARFGKVFNSPLHF. The CDR3 nucleotides are TGCAATGCTAGATTCGGCAAGGTTTTTAATTCACCCCTCCACTTT. The rearrangement uses TRBV20-1 and TRBJ1-6; no clear D. Germline V gene lookup returns CDR1 DFQATT and CDR2 SNEGSKA (reference sequence). This CDR3 comprises 15 residues.